The entry below describes one T cell receptor beta chain. As originally analysed: Scientists estimated how many nucleated cells there were by amplifying reference gene primers. Produced via immunoSEQ multiplex PCR; TCRdb's table is partial and in-frame only. That table furnishes V, J and clone size, whereas the DNA furnished D and trimming. The sample lists 300,000 to 400,000 clones; more than 75% were seen once. Donors in Cohort 3 who had recovered were those with two negative PCRs, healthcare professional clearance, or resolution of their symptoms. This record comes from a study of blood T cell repertoires in COVID-19. At the level of the study: T cells, B-cell-depleted T cells, or PBMCs supplied cDNA or gDNA.

The sequence was collected from a woman aged 18-29 years who had recovered from COVID-19. Sequenced sample: PBMCs or T cells enriched from blood (not recorded which).

The DNA of the CDR3 is TGCGCCAGCAGCCAGGGTAGCGGGGGGGCTCATGAGCAGTTCTTC. Translation: CASSQGSGGAHEQFF. The chain couples TRBV4-3 to TRBJ2-1; 11 bases line up with TRBD2. This CDR3 is 15 amino acids long. Trimming at V came to 3 bases and at J to 8 bases, leaving 6 bases not matched to a gene. In germline, CDR1 is LGHNA, CDR2 YSLEER.